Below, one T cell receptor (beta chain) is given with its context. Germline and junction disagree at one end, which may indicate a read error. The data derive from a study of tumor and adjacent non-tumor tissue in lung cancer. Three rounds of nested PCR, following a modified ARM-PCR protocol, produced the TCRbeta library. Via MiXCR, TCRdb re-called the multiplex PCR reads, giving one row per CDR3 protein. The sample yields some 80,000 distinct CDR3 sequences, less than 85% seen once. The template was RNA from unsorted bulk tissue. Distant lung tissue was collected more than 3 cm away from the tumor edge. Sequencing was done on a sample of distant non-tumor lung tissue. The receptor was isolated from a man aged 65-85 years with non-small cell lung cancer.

The CDR3 spells CASSYLDRSETQYF. CDR3 DNA sequence: TGTGCCAGCAGTTACTTGGACAGGTCAGAGACTCAGTACTTC. The chain couples TRBV6-5 to TRBJ2-5; 7 bases fit TRBD1. The V gene's germline CDR1 is MNHEY and CDR2 SVGAGI. This CDR3 spans 14 amino acids.